The table lists the clone carrying this T cell receptor beta chain with many counts. This sample was included in a study of tumor and adjacent non-tumor tissue in lung cancer. V shed 1 base and J 4 bases; nucleotides not matched to a gene: 4. The CDR3 has 15 residues. Germline lookup yields CDR1 SGHRS and CDR2 YFSETQ. TCRbeta libraries were built with three rounds of nested PCR, modified from ARM-PCR. TCRdb reprocessed the multiplex PCR reads with MiXCR, giving one entry per CDR3 protein. This sample has about 93,000 distinct CDR3 sequences; about 66% occur once, and the top ten carry roughly 18%. No cell sorting was done before RNA was extracted from the tissue.

The chain joins TRBV5-1 to TRBJ2-5; 10 bases align to TRBD1. The receptor was derived from a man aged 60 to 75 with non-small cell lung cancer. Material: lung tumor tissue. CDR3 protein: CASSLQTGGGETQYF. CDR3 bases: TGCGCCAGCAGCTTGCAGACAGGGGGCGGAGAGACCCAGTACTTC.